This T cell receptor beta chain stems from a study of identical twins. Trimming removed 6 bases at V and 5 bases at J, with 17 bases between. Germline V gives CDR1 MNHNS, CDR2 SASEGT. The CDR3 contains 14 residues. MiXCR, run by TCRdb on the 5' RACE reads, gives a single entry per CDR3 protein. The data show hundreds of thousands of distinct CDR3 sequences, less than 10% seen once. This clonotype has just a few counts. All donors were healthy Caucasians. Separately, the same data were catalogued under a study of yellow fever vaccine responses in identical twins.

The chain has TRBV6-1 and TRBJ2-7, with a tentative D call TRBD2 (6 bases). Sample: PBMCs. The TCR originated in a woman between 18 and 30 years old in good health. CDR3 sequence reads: CASRPGLAYDEQYF. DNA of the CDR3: TGTGCCAGCAGGCCGGGACTGGCCTATGACGAGCAGTACTTC.